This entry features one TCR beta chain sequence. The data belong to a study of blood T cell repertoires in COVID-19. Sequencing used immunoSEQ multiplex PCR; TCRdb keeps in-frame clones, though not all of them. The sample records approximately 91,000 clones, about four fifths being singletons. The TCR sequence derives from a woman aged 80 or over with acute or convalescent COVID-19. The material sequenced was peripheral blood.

In nucleotides, the CDR3 is TGTGCCAGCGCCTGGGGCGGACAGGGTACCTACGAGCAGTACTTC. Residues: CASAWGGQGTYEQYF. The V gene is TRBV19, the J gene TRBJ2-7; TRBD1 aligns across 8 bases. Trimming removed 9 bases from V and 2 bases from J; junction bases left unmatched: 12. The length of the CDR3 is 15 residues. Germline values: CDR1 LNHDA, CDR2 SQIVND (reference sequence). Together with reference TRBV19 and TRBJ2-7, the CDR3 gives the full variable domain: DGGITQSPKYLFRKEGQNVTLSCEQNLNHDAMYWYRQDPGQGLRLIYYSQIVNDFQKGDIAEGYSVSREKKESFPLTVTSAQKNPTAFYLCASAWGGQGTYEQYFGPGTRLTVT.